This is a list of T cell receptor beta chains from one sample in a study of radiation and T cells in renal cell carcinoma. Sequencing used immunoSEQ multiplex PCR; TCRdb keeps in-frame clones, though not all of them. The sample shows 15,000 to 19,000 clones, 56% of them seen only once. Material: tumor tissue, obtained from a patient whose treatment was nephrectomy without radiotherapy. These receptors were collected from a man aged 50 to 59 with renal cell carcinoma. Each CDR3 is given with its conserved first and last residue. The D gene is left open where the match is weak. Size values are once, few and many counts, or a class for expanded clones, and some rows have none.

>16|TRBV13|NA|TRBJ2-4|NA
TGTGCCAGCAGCTTAACGGGGGCAAAAGGCAAAAACATTCAGTACTTC
CASSLTGAKGKNIQYF
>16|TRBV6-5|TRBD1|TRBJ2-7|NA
TGTGCCAGCAGTTCCTTTACAGGGGTTGGCTTCTACGAGCAGTACTTC
CASSSFTGVGFYEQYF
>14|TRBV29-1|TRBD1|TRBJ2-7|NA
TGCAGCGTTGAATTGACAGGGAACACCTACGAGCAGTACTTC
CSVELTGNTYEQYF
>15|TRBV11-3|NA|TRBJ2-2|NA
TGTGCCAGCAGCTTAGGCCGGGGATTAACCGGGGAGCTGTTTTTT
CASSLGRGLTGELFF
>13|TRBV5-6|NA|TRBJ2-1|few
TGTGCCAGCAGCCCGGGAGATCACAATGAGCAGTTCTTC
CASSPGDHNEQFF
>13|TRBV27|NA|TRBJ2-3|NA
TGTGCCAGCAGTTCGCTAGATCTAGGGACGCAGTATTTT
CASSSLDLGTQYF
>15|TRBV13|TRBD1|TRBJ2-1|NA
TGTGCCAGCAGCTCGATACAGGGACAGGACAATGAGCAGTTCTTC
CASSSIQGQDNEQFF
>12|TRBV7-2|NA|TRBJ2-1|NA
TGTGCCAGCAGCTTTTCAGGGAATGAGCAGTTCTTC
CASSFSGNEQFF
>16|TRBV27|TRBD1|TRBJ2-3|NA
TGTGCCAGTCAGCAACAGTGGGACAGTGTCAGTAGTACGCAGTATTTT
CASQQQWDSVSSTQYF
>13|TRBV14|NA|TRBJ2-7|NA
TGTGCCAGCAGCCGAACCGGGACCCCCGAGCAGTACTTC
CASSRTGTPEQYF
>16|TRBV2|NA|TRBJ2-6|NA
TGTGCCAGCAGTACGGCCCTTCCCTCTGGGGCCAACGTCCTGACTTTC
CASSTALPSGANVLTF
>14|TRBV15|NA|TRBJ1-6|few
TGTGCCACCAGCAGAGACAGGTGGGAGTCACCCCTCCACTTT
CATSRDRWESPLHF
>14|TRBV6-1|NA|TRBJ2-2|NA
TGTGCCAGCGGGGAACCGGACTTCACCGGGGAGCTGTTTTTT
CASGEPDFTGELFF
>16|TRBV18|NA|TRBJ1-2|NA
TGTGCCAGCTCACCAGGGAAGGGCCTTCCTAACTATGGCTACACCTTC
CASSPGKGLPNYGYTF
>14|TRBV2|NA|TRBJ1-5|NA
TGTGCCAGCAGAGTCTCAGAGGGGTCTCAGCCCCAGCATTTT
CASRVSEGSQPQHF